This T cell receptor (beta chain) was captured in a study of control samples from healthy donors and cancer patients. Germline lookup yields CDR1 WNHNN and CDR2 SYGVQD (reference sequence). This CDR3 contains 13 residues. V dropped 4 bases and J dropped 1 base, with 6 bases sitting between them. Using immunoSEQ multiplex PCR, the repertoire was profiled, and TCRdb retains in-frame clones only, with some absent. Among about 100,000 clones listed, around four fifths were seen once. The gene calls are TRBV10-1 and TRBJ2-3, with a tentative D call TRBD2 (6 bases). Sequenced sample: blood. The origin of this receptor is a man aged 25 to 45 in good health. CDR3: CASSAGGTDTQYF. CDR3 bases: TGCGCCAGCAGTGCGGGGGGCACAGATACGCAGTATTTT.